These T cell receptor beta chains were read from a single sample in a study of T cells in localized non-small cell lung cancer. TCRdb keeps only in-frame clones here, not all; method: immunoSEQ multiplex PCR. The sample lists roughly 26,000 clones; 88% were seen once. The sample here was peripheral blood, taken before any cancer treatment. Source of these receptors: a female donor at least 60 years old with stage II squamous cell lung carcinoma. Each CDR3 is given with its conserved first and last residue. Each record gives: CDR3 length, J gene, D gene, clone size, V gene, CDR3 protein, CDR3 DNA. A D gene is named only where the DNA matches it firmly. Clone size is shown for a subset of rows, as once, few, many or a class of expanded clone.

length: 13; J: TRBJ2-2; D: .; size: .; V: TRBV29-1; CDR3: CSVAKGNTGELFF; DNA: TGCAGCGTCGCTAAGGGGAACACCGGGGAGCTGTTTTTT
length: 17; J: TRBJ2-1; D: .; size: .; V: TRBV4-2; CDR3: CASSQDLMSASYNEQFF; DNA: TGTGCCAGCAGCCAAGATCTTATGAGCGCTTCCTACAATGAGCAGTTCTTC
length: 16; J: TRBJ2-1; D: TRBD2; size: .; V: TRBV19; CDR3: CASSLTGLAPYNEQFF; DNA: TGTGCCAGTAGTCTTACGGGACTAGCCCCCTACAATGAGCAGTTCTTC
length: 14; J: TRBJ1-5; D: .; size: .; V: TRBV28; CDR3: CASSFRGKYQPQHF; DNA: TGTGCCAGCAGTTTTAGGGGTAAATATCAGCCCCAGCATTTT
length: 13; J: TRBJ2-4; D: .; size: .; V: TRBV2; CDR3: CASTRLAKNIQYF; DNA: TGTGCCAGCACACGGCTAGCCAAAAACATTCAGTACTTC
length: 14; J: TRBJ1-1; D: TRBD1; size: .; V: TRBV6-1; CDR3: CASTLTGMNTEAFF; DNA: TGTGCCAGCACTTTGACAGGGATGAACACTGAAGCTTTCTTT
length: 14; J: TRBJ2-1; D: TRBD2; size: once; V: TRBV11-2; CDR3: CASRLSGEYNEQFF; DNA: TGTGCCAGCAGGCTGAGCGGGGAGTACAATGAGCAGTTCTTC
length: 13; J: TRBJ2-7; D: .; size: .; V: TRBV11-2; CDR3: CASTASSINEQYF; DNA: TGTGCCAGCACCGCGAGTAGTATCAACGAGCAGTACTTC
length: 14; J: TRBJ2-3; D: .; size: .; V: TRBV30; CDR3: CAWRTGVVADTQYF; DNA: TGTGCCTGGAGAACGGGAGTCGTCGCAGATACGCAGTATTTT
length: 13; J: TRBJ1-2; D: .; size: .; V: TRBV10-3; CDR3: CAISDGQRYGYTF; DNA: TGTGCCATCAGTGACGGACAGCGATATGGCTACACCTTC
length: 13; J: TRBJ1-5; D: .; size: .; V: TRBV27; CDR3: CASSKFAGEPQHF; DNA: TGTGCCAGCAGTAAATTTGCTGGAGAGCCCCAGCATTTT
length: 11; J: TRBJ2-7; D: .; size: .; V: TRBV2; CDR3: CASNRDLEQYF; DNA: TGTGCCAGCAACCGCGATTTGGAGCAGTACTTC
length: 15; J: TRBJ2-3; D: .; size: .; V: TRBV28; CDR3: CASTWGPLKGDTQYF; DNA: TGTGCCAGCACCTGGGGACCGCTTAAGGGAGATACGCAGTATTTT
length: 14; J: TRBJ2-7; D: TRBD2; size: .; V: TRBV6-5; CDR3: CASSPYGTSGRKYF; DNA: TGTGCCAGCAGTCCTTATGGGACTAGCGGGCGTAAGTACTTC
length: 15; J: TRBJ2-6; D: .; size: .; V: TRBV4-1; CDR3: CASSFDNSGANVLTF; DNA: TGCGCCAGCAGCTTCGACAACTCTGGGGCCAACGTCCTGACTTTC
length: 15; J: TRBJ2-2; D: TRBD2; size: .; V: TRBV19; CDR3: CASKYGGINTGELFF; DNA: TGTGCCAGCAAATACGGGGGGATCAACACCGGGGAGCTGTTTTTT
length: 13; J: TRBJ1-5; D: .; size: .; V: TRBV27; CDR3: CASSATGFQPQHF; DNA: TGTGCCAGCAGCGCTACAGGGTTTCAGCCCCAGCATTTT
length: 12; J: TRBJ1-2; D: TRBD1; size: .; V: TRBV7-9; CDR3: CASSPDRDGYTF; DNA: TGTGCCAGCAGCCCTGACAGGGACGGCTACACCTTC
length: 13; J: TRBJ2-3; D: TRBD2; size: .; V: TRBV28; CDR3: CASTGTSGDTQYF; DNA: TGTGCCAGTACCGGGACTAGCGGGGATACGCAGTATTTT
length: 17; J: TRBJ2-7; D: .; size: .; V: TRBV2; CDR3: CASSEGGGWGRSYEQYF; DNA: TGTGCCAGCAGTGAAGGAGGGGGGTGGGGACGGTCCTACGAGCAGTACTTC
length: 15; J: TRBJ2-2; D: .; size: once; V: TRBV18; CDR3: CASSPLGIDTGELFF; DNA: TGTGCCAGCTCACCATTGGGGATTGACACCGGGGAGCTGTTTTTT
length: 12; J: TRBJ2-3; D: .; size: .; V: TRBV6-1; CDR3: CASSILGDTQYF; DNA: .
length: 15; J: TRBJ1-1; D: TRBD1; size: .; V: TRBV11-2; CDR3: CASSRPGGRGTEAFF; DNA: TGTGCCAGCAGCCGCCCAGGGGGCCGGGGGACTGAAGCTTTCTTT
length: 14; J: TRBJ2-2; D: .; size: .; V: TRBV10-3; CDR3: CAISRDTNTGELFF; DNA: TGTGCCATCAGTCGCGATACGAACACCGGGGAGCTGTTTTTT
length: 15; J: TRBJ2-3; D: .; size: .; V: TRBV5-1; CDR3: CASSLEPTRPDTQYF; DNA: TGCGCCAGCAGCTTAGAGCCCACGCGACCAGATACGCAGTATTTT
length: 14; J: TRBJ2-1; D: .; size: .; V: TRBV27; CDR3: CASSLSGSYNEQFF; DNA: TGTGCCAGCAGTTTGAGCGGATCCTACAATGAGCAGTTCTTC